These 23 T cell receptor beta chains share one sample of origin, sequenced in a study of cytomegalovirus exposure and HLA in healthy donors. Researchers ran the PCR with 60 Vbeta and 13 Jbeta primers. Here immunoSEQ multiplex PCR was the method, and the copy in TCRdb shows in-frame clones only, minus some. The sample has some 130,000 clones, 77% seen once. The sample was PBMCs. The receptors originated from a man aged 25 to 40 in good health and CMV-seronegative.

The chain uses TRBV19 and TRBJ2-7; maybe TRBD2 (6 bases). Trimming removed 5 bases at V and 3 bases at J, with 11 bases between. Per the germline V gene, CDR1 is LNHDA and CDR2 is SQIVND (reference sequence). The CDR3 is 13 residues long. CDR3 nucleotide sequence: TGTGCCAGTAGTGCGGGACTCAACTACGAGCAGTACTTC. It encodes CASSAGLNYEQYF. Together with reference TRBV19 and TRBJ2-7, the CDR3 gives the full variable domain: DGGITQSPKYLFRKEGQNVTLSCEQNLNHDAMYWYRQDPGQGLRLIYYSQIVNDFQKGDIAEGYSVSREKKESFPLTVTSAQKNPTAFYLCASSAGLNYEQYFGPGTRLTVT.

The chain recombines TRBV19 with TRBJ2-7, with 13 bases lining up with TRBD2. With 6 bases clipped from V and 5 bases from J, the junction kept 7 bases outside the gene matches. The CDR3 is 15 residues long. The V gene's germline CDR1 is LNHDA and CDR2 SQIVND (reference sequence). The CDR3 loop reads CASRLLAGGPHEQYF. The CDR3 nucleotides read TGTGCCAGTAGATTACTAGCGGGAGGGCCGCACGAGCAGTACTTC.

The rearrangement uses TRBV5-1 and TRBJ2-3; 8 positions match TRBD2. CDR3 length equals 20 residues. The ends lost 0 bases at V and 6 bases at J; junction bases unmatched: 21. CDR1 and CDR2 (germline): SGHRS, YFSETQ. DNA for the CDR3: TGCGCCAGCAGCTTGGGCCTGACAGCTGGCACTAGCGGTACAGGGGATACGCAGTATTTT. This codes for CASSLGLTAGTSGTGDTQYF.

V is TRBV5-6 and J is TRBJ2-2; 11 bases map to TRBD2. V shed 4 bases and J 4 bases; nucleotides not matched to a gene: 3. This CDR3 has 15 residues. CDR1 is SGHDT, CDR2 YYEEEE, per germline. CDR3 in amino acids: CASSLGLAVTGELFF. In DNA form, the CDR3 reads TGTGCCAGCAGCCTGGGACTAGCGGTCACCGGGGAGCTGTTTTTT.

V gene TRBV7-3 combines with J gene TRBJ2-2, with 7 bases matching TRBD2. The CDR3 loop spans 17 amino acids. V shed 5 bases and J 0 bases; nucleotides not matched to a gene: 9. CDR1 and CDR2 (germline): SGHTA, FQGTGA. CDR3 nucleotides: TGTGCCAGCAGCCCAAAGGGAGGGCTTGCGAACACCGGGGAGCTGTTTTTT. Protein: CASSPKGGLANTGELFF.

The chain links TRBV2 to TRBJ1-5, with TRBD1 identical over 9 bases. Germline loops: CDR1 SNHLY, CDR2 FYNNEI. The CDR3 extends over 15 amino acids. V shed 4 bases, J shed 7 bases, and the junction held 8 bases outside the gene matches. CDR3 sequence: CASSALGQGQQPQHF. CDR3 DNA: TGTGCCAGCAGTGCTCTGGGACAGGGCCAGCAGCCCCAGCATTTT.

The J gene is TRBJ2-7, the V gene TRBV5-1; 9 positions match TRBD2. With V trimmed by 2 bases and J by 4 bases, 1 base remained unmatched. Germline-derived CDR1 and CDR2 are SGHRS and YFSETQ. CDR3 length: 13 amino acids. CDR3 sequence reads: CASSLLAGYEQYF. CDR3 bases: TGCGCCAGCAGCTTACTAGCGGGTTACGAGCAGTACTTC.

This clone occurred a few times. This sequence joins TRBV4-2 and TRBJ2-7; the D is unclear. Germline-derived CDR1 and CDR2 are LGHNA and YNFKEQ. V was clipped by 0 bases and J by 0 bases, with 9 bases between them. This CDR3 is 15 amino acids long. CDR3 in amino acids: CASSQDLGNSYEQYF. The DNA for the CDR3 is TGTGCCAGCAGCCAAGATCTGGGCAACTCCTACGAGCAGTACTTC.

The chain carries TRBV5-4 and TRBJ2-1; 8 nucleotides align to TRBD2. The germline V gene encodes CDR1 SGHNT and CDR2 YYREEE (reference sequence). CDR3 length: 16 residues. After removal of 1 base from V and 2 bases from J, the junction contained 5 bases not matched to a gene. The CDR3 sequence is CASSLRREGPYNEQFF. CDR3 nucleotide sequence: TGTGCCAGCAGCTTGAGACGGGAGGGCCCCTACAATGAGCAGTTCTTC. The variable domain in full, completed from reference TRBV5-4 and TRBJ2-1, reads ETGVTQSPTHLIKTRGQQVTLRCSSQSGHNTVSWYQQALGQGPQFIFQYYREEENGRGNFPPRFSGLQFPNYSSELNVNALELDDSALYLCASSLRREGPYNEQFFGPGTRLTVL.

The chain employs TRBV12-5 and TRBJ2-1, with 10 bases fitting TRBD2. V dropped 6 bases and J dropped 8; count of bases not matched to a gene: 7. Looked up from germline, CDR1 is LGHNT and CDR2 is FRNRAP. This CDR3 is built from 14 residues. The CDR3 is CASGGTSGIDEQFF. As DNA, the CDR3 is TGTGCTAGTGGGGGAACTAGCGGGATAGATGAGCAGTTCTTC. Looking up the rest from reference TRBV12-5 and TRBJ2-1 gives the full variable domain: DARVTQTPRHKVTEMGQEVTMRCQPILGHNTVFWYRQTMMQGLELLAYFRNRAPLDDSGMPKDRFSAEMPDATLATLKIQPSEPRDSAVYFCASGGTSGIDEQFFGPGTRLTVL.

J is TRBJ2-7 and V is TRBV7-9; TRBD2 matches 12 bases. CDR1 and CDR2 (germline): SEHNR, FQNEAQ (reference sequence). J was trimmed by 0 bases and V by 5 bases; bases with no gene match: 8. The CDR3 length is 17 residues. DNA for the CDR3: TGTGCCAGCAGCAACCGCCCGGGACTAGCGGGCTCCTACGAGCAGTACTTC. It yields the protein CASSNRPGLAGSYEQYF.

This clone has just a few counts. The chain carries TRBV29-1 and TRBJ2-3, with 8 bases fitting TRBD1. Germline CDR1 and CDR2: SQVTM and ANQGSEA. The CDR3 sequence is 15 residues long. The trim removed 3 bases at V and 0 bases at J, leaving 5 bases unmatched. The CDR3 region has the DNA TGCAGCGTTGACGTAGGACAGGGAAGCACAGATACGCAGTATTTT. Translating gives CSVDVGQGSTDTQYF.

The V call is TRBV6-5, the J call TRBJ2-5; 8 bases fit TRBD1. The length of the CDR3 is 16 residues. V trimming: 4 bases; J trimming: 7 bases; junction bases outside the gene matches: 14. Germline V CDR1 and CDR2: MNHEY, SVGAGI. CDR3 DNA sequence: TGTGCCAGCAGTTGCTCCTCAGGGGGCCCATTAGGGACCCAGTACTTC. This translates into CASSCSSGGPLGTQYF.

The V and J genes are TRBV9 and TRBJ2-5; possibly TRBD1 for D (7 bases). Per germline, CDR1 SGDLS and CDR2 YYNGEE. Trimming removed 3 bases at V and 0 bases at J, with 15 bases between. The CDR3 totals 16 residues. The CDR3 protein is CASSAGGQMYQETQYF. The CDR3 nucleotides are TGTGCCAGCAGCGCCGGGGGACAGATGTACCAAGAGACCCAGTACTTC. The full variable domain, in which reference TRBV9 and TRBJ2-5 provide the parts outside the CDR3, is DSGVTQTPKHLITATGQRVTLRCSPRSGDLSVYWYQQSLDQGLQFLIQYYNGEERAKGNILERFSAQQFPDLHSELNLSSLELGDSALYFCASSAGGQMYQETQYFGPGTRLLVL.

This chain links TRBV6-1 with TRBJ2-7; weak D call: TRBD2 (6 bases). The ends were cut back, 2 bases at V and 1 base at J, with 12 bases in the middle. Germline V gene data show CDR1 as MNHNS and CDR2 as SASEGT. The CDR3 contains 15 residues. Here the CDR3 DNA reads TGTGCCAGCAGTGAAATGGGGGGATCATCCTACGAGCAGTACTTC. As protein: CASSEMGGSSYEQYF.

This clone was found once. The chain combines TRBV28 with TRBJ2-5; 13 bases are shared with TRBD2. Per germline, CDR1 MDHEN and CDR2 SYDVKM. There are 20 residues in the CDR3. V shed 3 bases, J shed 5 bases, and the junction held 18 bases outside the gene matches. CDR3 DNA: TGTGCCAGCAGTTTGGGACTGTGGACACTAGCGGGAGGGCCAGGGGAGACCCAGTACTTC. The encoded protein is CASSLGLWTLAGGPGETQYF.

The chain links TRBV27 to TRBJ2-7; a possible D gene is TRBD1 (5 bases). Germline values: CDR1 MNHEY, CDR2 SMNVEV (reference sequence). The CDR3 runs 13 residues. Trimming pared 4 bases from V and 1 base from J, leaving 8 bases between. Here the CDR3 DNA reads TGTGCCAGCAGTTGGAAGGGGTCCTACGAGCAGTACTTC. This gives the protein CASSWKGSYEQYF.

The chain couples TRBV7-9 to TRBJ2-1; TRBD2 might be the D (5 bases). Germline-derived CDR1 and CDR2 are SEHNR and FQNEAQ (reference sequence). The CDR3 runs to 15 residues. Trimming removed 5 bases at V and 5 bases at J, with 16 bases between. CDR3 in amino acids: CASSPSRGLNNEQFF. As DNA, the CDR3 is TGTGCCAGCAGCCCAAGTCGAGGGCTCAACAATGAGCAGTTCTTC.

This chain joins TRBV6-5 and TRBJ2-7, with D possibly matching TRBD1 (7 bases). The CDR3 has 13 amino acids. The V end was cut by 3 bases, the J end by 7 bases, with 13 bases between. Germline V gene data show CDR1 as MNHEY and CDR2 as SVGAGI. CDR3 region: CASSYGAGQEQYF. CDR3 nucleotides: TGTGCCAGCAGTTATGGGGCGGGACAGGAGCAGTACTTC.

Only one count was recorded for this clone. The chain has TRBV29-1 and TRBJ1-1; D is unclear. CDR3 length equals 14 residues. Between the trimmed V and J ends, which lost 3 bases and 1 base, there was a span of 12 bases. Germline loops: CDR1 SQVTM, CDR2 ANQGSEA. Here the CDR3 reads CSVEPAGKNTEAFF. DNA of the CDR3: TGCAGCGTTGAGCCGGCGGGAAAGAACACTGAAGCTTTCTTT.

The rearrangement joins TRBV14 to TRBJ2-7, with D possibly TRBD2 on 5 matching bases. The germline CDR1 and CDR2 sequences are SGHDN and FVKESK. The CDR3 has 16 amino acids. V lost 1 base and J lost 2, with 15 bases in between. CDR3 protein: CASSQGSRTLTYEQYF. The CDR3, as DNA: TGTGCCAGCAGCCAAGGCAGCCGGACTCTAACCTACGAGCAGTACTTC.

This chain connects TRBV27 to TRBJ2-4, with 10 positions matching TRBD2. The CDR3 consists of 17 residues. Per the germline V gene, CDR1 is MNHEY and CDR2 is SMNVEV (reference sequence). V shed 0 bases, J shed 7 bases, and the junction held 9 bases outside the gene matches. The CDR3, as DNA: TGTGCCAGCAGTTTATCGGCTAGCGGGAGAAGTGGGAACATTCAGTACTTC. It yields the protein CASSLSASGRSGNIQYF.

The J gene is TRBJ2-3, the V gene TRBV5-4, with no clear D. Trimming took 3 bases from V and 1 from J, leaving 15 bases between them. CDR1 and CDR2 from the germline V gene are SGHNT and YYREEE (reference sequence). The CDR3 has 16 amino acids. The CDR3 coding sequence is TGTGCCAGCAGCTCCCACCCCGTACTTGGCACAGATACGCAGTATTTT. Its translation: CASSSHPVLGTDTQYF.